A single sample is the source of the 27 T cell receptor beta chains below, sequenced in a study of blood T cell repertoires in COVID-19. Profiling relied on immunoSEQ multiplex PCR, and the TCRdb table lists in-frame clones only, not all of them. Here the sample spans around 260,000 clones, approximately 82% being singletons. Sequencing was performed on peripheral blood. These receptors all stem from a man in his 60s who had recovered from COVID-19.

Here the CDR3 reads CASTGGQGEQYF. The CDR3 nucleotides are TGTGCCAGCACGGGGGGTCAGGGCGAGCAGTACTTC. The V gene is TRBV28, the J gene TRBJ2-7, with TRBD2 matching 7 bases. Germline V gene data show CDR1 as MDHEN and CDR2 as SYDVKM. CDR3 length equals 12 residues. J lost 6 bases, V lost 7 bases, and 6 bases had no gene match.

This rearrangement joins TRBV6-6 to TRBJ1-1; D not certain. The CDR3 spans 13 residues. Trimming left V 2 bases short and J 4 bases short, with 8 bases between. Germline V gene sequence: CDR1 MNHNY, CDR2 SVGAGI (reference sequence). The CDR3 DNA reads as TGTGCCAGCAGTTACCGACTTTTCACTGAAGCTTTCTTT. Translating gives CASSYRLFTEAFF.

CDR3 bases: TGTGCCAGCAGTTTACCGACAGGGGGTTATTCACCCCTCCACTTT. Protein sequence: CASSLPTGGYSPLHF. The V gene is TRBV28, the J gene TRBJ1-6; 9 bases agree with TRBD1. Trimming at V came to 2 bases and at J to 8 bases, leaving 4 bases not matched to a gene. The CDR3 sequence is 15 residues long. Germline CDR1 MDHEN, CDR2 SYDVKM.

The chain combines TRBV28 with TRBJ2-3; weak D call: TRBD1 (5 bases). Looked up from germline, CDR1 is MDHEN and CDR2 is SYDVKM. Trimming stripped 6 bases from V and 8 bases from J, with 15 bases between. The CDR3 has 13 residues. The CDR3 sequence: CASRPHAGFTQYF. CDR3 nucleotide sequence: TGTGCCAGCAGACCTCACGCAGGGTTTACGCAGTATTTT.

V usage is TRBV12-3 or TRBV12-4 and J usage is TRBJ2-2, with D unclear. V shed 6 bases and J shed 6 bases, with 11 bases lying between them. The length of the CDR3 is 13 residues. The CDR3 sequence is CASRTDRAGELFF. The CDR3, as DNA: TGTGCCAGCAGGACCGACCGGGCCGGGGAGCTGTTTTTT.

This chain joins TRBV11-2 and TRBJ2-3, with 7 nucleotides matching TRBD1. Germline V gene lookup returns CDR1 SGHAT and CDR2 FQNNGV. CDR3 length equals 17 residues. Trimming removed 5 bases from V and 4 bases from J; junction bases left unmatched: 15. CDR3 amino acids: CASSPVGGQAAPDTQYF. CDR3 DNA: TGTGCCAGCAGCCCAGTCGGCGGACAGGCTGCTCCAGATACGCAGTATTTT.

The rearrangement joins TRBV11-2 to TRBJ2-2; TRBD2 matches at 10 bases. The CDR3 runs to 17 residues. Germline V CDR1 and CDR2: SGHAT, FQNNGV. V trimming: 0 bases; J trimming: 3 bases; junction bases outside the gene matches: 4. The CDR3 reads CASSLDQLAGYTGELFF. In DNA form, the CDR3 reads TGTGCCAGCAGCTTAGATCAACTAGCGGGATACACCGGGGAGCTGTTTTTT.

This sequence joins TRBV5-5 and TRBJ2-3, with 12 bases aligning to TRBD2. Germline assignment: CDR1 SGHKS and CDR2 YYEKEE (reference sequence). V was clipped by 3 bases and J by 4 bases; unmatched bases: 3. This CDR3 has 15 residues. DNA of the CDR3: TGTGCCAGCAGCTCGACTAGCGGGGGTGCAGATACGCAGTATTTT. Its translation is CASSSTSGGADTQYF.

V and J are TRBV6-1 and TRBJ2-5; 8 bases fit TRBD1. Per germline, CDR1 MNHNS and CDR2 SASEGT. This CDR3 is built from 13 residues. With V trimmed by 7 bases and J by 5 bases, 6 bases remained unmatched. CDR3 loop: CASKDRVIETQYF. The CDR3 nucleotides read TGTGCCAGCAAGGACAGGGTGATCGAGACCCAGTACTTC.

The V call is TRBV29-1, the J call TRBJ1-2; a possible D gene is TRBD1 (5 bases). This CDR3 contains 13 residues. CDR1 is SQVTM and CDR2 is ANQGSEA in the germline V gene. Between the trimmed V and J ends, which lost 7 bases and 4 bases, there was a span of 16 bases. The CDR3 bases are TGCAGCGCGGAGTCGGGGGTCGGCTATGGCTACACCTTC. Protein sequence: CSAESGVGYGYTF.

The chain has TRBV6-2 or TRBV6-3 and TRBJ2-1; 9 bases are shared with TRBD1. In germline, CDR1 is MNHEY, CDR2 SVGEGT. Unmatched junction bases numbered 12, after V lost 6 bases and J lost 9 bases. There are 15 residues in the CDR3. This CDR3 is CASSTPGQGRLEQFF. The CDR3 nucleotides are TGTGCCAGCAGCACTCCGGGACAGGGCCGTCTTGAGCAGTTCTTC.

This clone came up once. The J gene is TRBJ1-6, the V gene TRBV12-2; TRBD1 is taken as the D call from the table, unchecked against the DNA. TRBV12-2 is annotated as a pseudogene. The CDR3 totals 16 residues. Here the CDR3 DNA reads TGTGCAAGTCGCCTCCGCATACAGGGGGCAACTTCACCCCTCCACTTT. Protein sequence: CASRLRIQGATSPLHF.

This rearrangement joins TRBV27 to TRBJ2-7; 12 bases fit TRBD1. Germline loops: CDR1 MNHEY, CDR2 SMNVEV (reference sequence). J lost 2 bases, V lost 6 bases, and 11 bases had no gene match. CDR3 length equals 17 residues. This chain's CDR3 is CASRPGTGGRWAYEQYF. As DNA, the CDR3 is TGTGCCAGCAGACCCGGGACAGGGGGCCGTTGGGCCTACGAGCAGTACTTC.

The chain carries TRBV6-5 and TRBJ1-5; D is possibly TRBD1 (6 bases). The germline CDR1 and CDR2 sequences are MNHEY and SVGAGI. The CDR3 is made up of 15 amino acids. The germline V and J ends were trimmed by 5 bases and 0 bases, with 11 bases remaining between them. The CDR3 nucleotides read TGTGCCAGCAGTCAGACAGGTGATAGCAATCAGCCCCAGCATTTT. This encodes CASSQTGDSNQPQHF.

The V gene is TRBV12-5, the J gene TRBJ2-7; 7 bases match TRBD2. The ends lost 1 base at V and 6 bases at J; junction bases unmatched: 6. Germline CDR1 and CDR2: LGHNT and FRNRAP. The CDR3 runs 14 residues. CDR3 coding DNA: TGTGCTAGTGGTTTGGGAGCGGGGACGGGCGAGCAGTACTTC. Amino acid sequence: CASGLGAGTGEQYF.

The chain joins TRBV6-1 to TRBJ1-4, with D tentatively TRBD1 (6 bases). From germline, CDR1 is MNHNS and CDR2 SASEGT. CDR3 length: 16 amino acids. V lost 2 bases and J lost 8, with 18 bases in between. The CDR3 coding sequence is TGTGCCAGCAGTGAAATCCGCGGCAGGGGCAGGGAAAAACTGTTTTTT. This sequence encodes CASSEIRGRGREKLFF.

This CDR3 is CASSRTTGGQETQYF. The CDR3, as DNA: TGTGCCAGCAGCCGCACGACGGGAGGACAAGAGACCCAGTACTTC. V is TRBV7-9 and J is TRBJ2-5, with TRBD2 matching 7 bases. The trim removed 5 bases at V and 2 bases at J, leaving 8 bases unmatched. The CDR3 has 15 amino acids. The V gene's germline CDR1 is SEHNR and CDR2 FQNEAQ (reference sequence).

This chain connects TRBV10-3 to TRBJ2-2, with D perhaps TRBD2 (6 bases). Looked up from germline, CDR1 is ENHRY and CDR2 is SYGVKD. With 10 bases removed from V and 3 bases from J, the gap between germline ends came to 12 bases. This CDR3 contains 13 residues. The CDR3 DNA reads TGTGCCACCGGTGGGGGGTACACCGGGGAGCTGTTTTTT. Protein: CATGGGYTGELFF.

This clone has only one observation. This chain uses TRBV9 with TRBJ2-7; 7 bases are a match to TRBD2. V was clipped by 4 bases and J by 3 bases; unmatched bases: 13. The CDR3 contains 16 residues. CDR1 is SGDLS, CDR2 YYNGEE, per germline. CDR3 DNA sequence: TGTGCCAGCAGCCCTCAGGCGGAAGCGGGGAGCTACGAGCAGTACTTC. It encodes CASSPQAEAGSYEQYF.

The chain recombines TRBV28 with TRBJ1-3; perhaps TRBD1 as D (5 bases). Germline-derived CDR1 and CDR2 are MDHEN and SYDVKM. The length of the CDR3 is 13 residues. The V end was cut by 3 bases, the J end by 4 bases, with 7 bases between. The CDR3 nucleotides read TGTGCCAGCAGTTTGAGACAGGGAAACACCATATATTTT. Its translation: CASSLRQGNTIYF.

V gene TRBV6-5 combines with J gene TRBJ2-7; TRBD1 is a possible D gene (6 bases). Germline lookup yields CDR1 MNHEY and CDR2 SVGAGI. Trimming removed 11 bases from V and 5 bases from J, with 19 bases in between. CDR3 length equals 13 residues. The CDR3 nucleotides are TGTGCCGTCGAAAACAGGGTGGGAAACGAGCAGTACTTC. The encoded protein is CAVENRVGNEQYF.

This clone showed up just a few times. The chain employs TRBV5-1 and TRBJ2-5; 9 bases fit TRBD2. The CDR3 runs to 15 residues. The germline CDR1 and CDR2 sequences are SGHRS and YFSETQ. J gave up 5 bases and V 3 bases, and 8 bases lay outside the gene matches. The CDR3 here is CASSYSGGMGETQYF. As DNA, the CDR3 is TGCGCCAGCAGCTATAGCGGGGGAATGGGGGAGACCCAGTACTTC.

This rearrangement joins TRBV11-2 to TRBJ2-7; D ambiguous. This CDR3 spans 12 amino acids. The V and J ends lost 6 bases and 4 bases respectively, with 10 bases between them. Germline V gene sequence: CDR1 SGHAT, CDR2 FQNNGV. CDR3 amino acids: CASSPGQYEQYF. CDR3 sequence (DNA): TGTGCCAGCAGTCCCGGTCAATACGAGCAGTACTTC.

This chain links TRBV27 with TRBJ1-2, with 10 bases fitting TRBD1. The V gene end was trimmed by 6 bases and the J gene end by 4 bases; junction bases not matched to a gene: 2. The germline V gene has CDR1 MNHEY and CDR2 SMNVEV (reference sequence). The CDR3 has 13 amino acids. CDR3 sequence (DNA): TGTGCCAGCAGCAGGACAGGGGGCTATGGCTACACCTTC. It specifies CASSRTGGYGYTF.

This rearrangement joins TRBV19 to TRBJ1-1; 9 bases are shared with TRBD1. CDR3 size: 14 residues. Unmatched junction bases numbered 6, after V lost 6 bases and J lost 4 bases. CDR1 is LNHDA, CDR2 SQIVND, per germline (reference sequence). In DNA form, the CDR3 reads TGTGCCAGTAGACCGGGACAGGGCCTCACTGAAGCTTTCTTT. It specifies CASRPGQGLTEAFF.

The chain joins TRBV28 to TRBJ1-6, with D maybe TRBD1 (5 bases). Germline V gene data show CDR1 as MDHEN and CDR2 as SYDVKM. The CDR3 extends over 15 amino acids. The V end was cut by 2 bases, the J end by 7 bases, with 12 bases between. The DNA for the CDR3 is TGTGCCAGCAGTTTAACTGGGGGGGGAAATTCACCCCTCCACTTT. Protein sequence: CASSLTGGGNSPLHF. Full variable domain (remainder filled in from reference TRBV28 and TRBJ1-6): DVKVTQSSRYLVKRTGEKVFLECVQDMDHENMFWYRQDPGLGLRLIYFSYDVKMKEKGDIPEGYSVSREKKERFSLILESASTNQTSMYLCASSLTGGGNSPLHFGNGTRLTVT.

This clone was seen a few times. This chain links TRBV10-2 with TRBJ2-7, with a weak D call TRBD1 (5 bases). Germline V gene sequence: CDR1 WSHSY, CDR2 SAAADI. CDR3 length: 12 residues. V was cut by 7 bases and J by 0 bases, with 7 bases left in between. CDR3 region: CASNTGSYEQYF. In DNA form, the CDR3 reads TGCGCCAGCAACACAGGCTCCTACGAGCAGTACTTC.